This T cell receptor (beta chain) was observed in a study of Tregs in tolerant kidney transplant recipients. V lost 0 bases and J lost 4; bases outside the gene matches: 5. The CDR3 extends over 15 amino acids. Germline CDR1 is SGHRS and CDR2 is YFSETQ. This table comes from immunoSEQ multiplex PCR, and its TCRdb copy is limited to in-frame clones, with some not included. The table has around 61,000 clones, around 83% seen once. This TCR was recovered from a human donor in good health. The sequencing sample was made of CD4+ T cells from blood. The chain carries TRBV5-1 and TRBJ2-3; TRBD2 matches 7 bases. CDR3 amino acids: CASSLAGLVADTQYF. The CDR3 DNA reads as TGCGCCAGCAGCTTGGCCGGACTAGTTGCAGATACGCAGTATTTT.